The present T cell receptor beta chain was sequenced within a study of cytomegalovirus exposure and HLA in healthy donors. Germline V CDR1 and CDR2: KGHSH, LQKENI. V was clipped by 0 bases and J by 5 bases, with 4 bases between them. The CDR3 is made up of 12 amino acids. PCR involved 60 Vbeta and 13 Jbeta primers. Some clones are missing from TCRdb's copy, which holds only in-frame ones; the method was immunoSEQ multiplex PCR. Of under 200,000 clones listed, roughly 73% are singletons. This clone was counted between two and nine times. The antigen is not known. General observations from the study: High sensitivity and specificity were reportedly achieved when the classifier diagnosed cytomegalovirus status. Several of the most significant clusters appeared, in a later analysis, to be linked to common viral pathogens.

The rearrangement links TRBV18 to TRBJ2-5; the D is unclear. This TCR came from a woman in her twenties or thirties in good health and CMV-seronegative. Sequencing was done on a sample of PBMCs. The CDR3 DNA reads TGTGCCAGCTCACCACCTCTCGAGACCCAGTACTTC. Amino acids: CASSPPLETQYF.